This TCR beta chain emerged from a study of T cells after yellow fever vaccination. This clonotype has a handful of counts. TCRdb reprocessed the 5' RACE reads via MiXCR and lists one record per CDR3 protein. The sample has 300,000 to 350,000 distinct CDR3 sequences; around 8.1% are singletons. Germline V CDR1 and CDR2: LGHNA, YSLEER. The CDR3 has 16 amino acids. Trimming took 3 bases from V and 7 from J, leaving 19 bases between them. The sequence derives from a man in his late teens or twenties who received the YFV17D yellow fever vaccine. This specimen was PBMCs, taken about 41 days after the first yellow fever vaccination. The chain couples TRBV4-3 to TRBJ2-1, with D possibly called TRBD1 or TRBD2 (5 bases each). The CDR3 sequence is CASSHDSVGTGNEQFF. CDR3 DNA: TGCGCCAGCAGCCACGACAGTGTCGGGACGGGAAATGAGCAGTTCTTC.